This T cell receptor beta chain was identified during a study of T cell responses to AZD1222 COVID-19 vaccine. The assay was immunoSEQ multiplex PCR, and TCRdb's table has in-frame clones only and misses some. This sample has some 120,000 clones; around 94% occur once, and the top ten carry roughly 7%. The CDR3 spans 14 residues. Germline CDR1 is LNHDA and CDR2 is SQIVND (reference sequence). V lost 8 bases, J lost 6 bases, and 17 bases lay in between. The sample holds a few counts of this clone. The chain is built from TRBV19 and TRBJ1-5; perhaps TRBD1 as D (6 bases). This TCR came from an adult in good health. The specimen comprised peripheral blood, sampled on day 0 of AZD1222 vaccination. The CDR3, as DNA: TGTGCCAGTTCCGACCAGGGGCAGGGTCAGCCCCAGCATTTT. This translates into CASSDQGQGQPQHF.